These T cell receptor beta chains were read from a single sample in a study of glioma-infiltrating T cells after dendritic cell vaccination. Sequencing used immunoSEQ multiplex PCR; TCRdb keeps in-frame clones, though not all of them. The table records 50,000 to 65,000 clones, over 65% of them present only once. The sample here was blood, taken after dendritic cell vaccination. Every receptor here comes from a human donor with glioblastoma. CDR3s include the opening cysteine and the closing phenylalanine or tryptophan.

>TRBJ2-5|TRBV7-3
CASSLTNRDKTQYF
>TRBJ2-1|TRBV7-3
CASSLAGGHYNEQFF
>TRBJ1-1|TRBV7-8
CASSLRRGPLNTEAFF
>TRBJ1-2|TRBV11-1
CASSPGQGRLGYTF
>TRBJ1-2|TRBV7-8
CASSYGTWGSYGYTF
>TRBJ2-5|TRBV9
CASSVGTSAGVETQYF
>TRBJ1-2|TRBV6-5
CASSEVSANYGYTF
>TRBJ1-2|TRBV7-8
CASSLAGQAFYGYTF
>TRBJ1-3|TRBV7-3
CASSFRDRARPGNTIYF
>TRBJ2-7|TRBV6-5
CASTDPGQGYEQYF
>TRBJ2-3|TRBV7-9
CASSLTQPSGTDTQYF
>TRBJ1-2|TRBV5-4
CASSLQGASIYGYTF
>TRBJ2-1|TRBV5-1
CASSIQGNVGEQFF
>TRBJ1-6|TRBV2
CASSTGQFSSPLHF
>TRBJ2-7|TRBV4-3
CASSQQRSPGYEQYF
>TRBJ2-3|TRBV6-1
CASRGLTDTQYF
>TRBJ2-7|TRBV18
CASSLKYEQYF
>TRBJ1-1|TRBV18
CASSPRGKSGVTNTEAFF
>TRBJ1-1|TRBV27
CASSLPPRQGGTEAFF
>TRBJ2-1|TRBV5-1
CASSLSFRAGEQFF
>TRBJ1-6|TRBV5-6
CASSLIWGQGKNSPLHF
>TRBJ1-6|TRBV27
CASGGVKNSPLHF
>TRBJ1-1|TRBV21-1
CASSTPGQPYIEAFF
>TRBJ2-1|TRBV11-2
CASSQGLAGRQEQFF
>TRBJ1-6|TRBV19
CASSRGLGSPLHF
>TRBJ2-7|TRBV28
CASSPYLEQYF
>TRBJ1-2|TRBV25-1
CASSDGARDGYTF
>TRBJ1-5|TRBV6-6
CASSLGRGNQPQHF
>TRBJ2-3|TRBV9
CASSGDASGSADTQYF
>TRBJ2-2|TRBV9
CASSVGGTPHTGELFF
>TRBJ2-3|TRBV10-2
CASRGLAGGQDTQYF
>TRBJ2-1|TRBV4-1
CASSRGELISYNEQFF
>TRBJ2-3|TRBV9
CASSVVASGGGSLNTQYF
>TRBJ2-5|TRBV29-1
CSVDSRGDQETQYF
>TRBJ2-5|TRBV13
CASNRQGVRMETQYF
>TRBJ2-2|TRBV7-6
CASSLRQGKDTGELFF
>TRBJ2-1|TRBV29-1
CSMGPPNNEQFF
>TRBJ2-3|TRBV9
CASSVAGLAGTDTQYF
>TRBJ2-3|TRBV11-2
CASSFGGADTQYF
>TRBJ1-4|TRBV6-1
CASSEPGLPLFF
>TRBJ1-2|TRBV5-6
CASSPSQGPTYGYTF